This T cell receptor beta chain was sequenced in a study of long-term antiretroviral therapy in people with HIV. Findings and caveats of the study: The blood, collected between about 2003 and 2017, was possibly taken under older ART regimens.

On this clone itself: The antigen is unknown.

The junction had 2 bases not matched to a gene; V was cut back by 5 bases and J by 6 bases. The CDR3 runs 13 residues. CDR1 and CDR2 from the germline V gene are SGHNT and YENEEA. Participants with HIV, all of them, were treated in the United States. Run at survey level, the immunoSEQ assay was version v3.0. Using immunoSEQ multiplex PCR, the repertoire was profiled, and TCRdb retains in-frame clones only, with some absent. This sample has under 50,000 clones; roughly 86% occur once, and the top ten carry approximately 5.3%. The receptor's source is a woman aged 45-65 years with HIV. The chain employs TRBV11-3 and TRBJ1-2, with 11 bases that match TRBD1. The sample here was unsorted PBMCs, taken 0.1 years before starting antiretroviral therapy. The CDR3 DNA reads TGTGCCAGCAGCGCGGGACAGGGGGATGGCTACACCTTC. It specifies CASSAGQGDGYTF.